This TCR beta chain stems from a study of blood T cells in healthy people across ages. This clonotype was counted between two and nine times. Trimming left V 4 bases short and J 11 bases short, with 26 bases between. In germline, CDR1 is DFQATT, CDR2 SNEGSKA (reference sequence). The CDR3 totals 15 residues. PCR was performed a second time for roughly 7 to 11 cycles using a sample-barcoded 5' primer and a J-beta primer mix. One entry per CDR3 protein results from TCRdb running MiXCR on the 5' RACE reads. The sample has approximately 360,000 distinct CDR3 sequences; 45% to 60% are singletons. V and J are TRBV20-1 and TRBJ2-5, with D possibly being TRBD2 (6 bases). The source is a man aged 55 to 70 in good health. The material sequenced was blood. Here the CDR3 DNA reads TGCAGTGCTAAAATCCGGGACTCCCACTACAATGAGCAGTACTTC. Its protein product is CSAKIRDSHYNEQYF.